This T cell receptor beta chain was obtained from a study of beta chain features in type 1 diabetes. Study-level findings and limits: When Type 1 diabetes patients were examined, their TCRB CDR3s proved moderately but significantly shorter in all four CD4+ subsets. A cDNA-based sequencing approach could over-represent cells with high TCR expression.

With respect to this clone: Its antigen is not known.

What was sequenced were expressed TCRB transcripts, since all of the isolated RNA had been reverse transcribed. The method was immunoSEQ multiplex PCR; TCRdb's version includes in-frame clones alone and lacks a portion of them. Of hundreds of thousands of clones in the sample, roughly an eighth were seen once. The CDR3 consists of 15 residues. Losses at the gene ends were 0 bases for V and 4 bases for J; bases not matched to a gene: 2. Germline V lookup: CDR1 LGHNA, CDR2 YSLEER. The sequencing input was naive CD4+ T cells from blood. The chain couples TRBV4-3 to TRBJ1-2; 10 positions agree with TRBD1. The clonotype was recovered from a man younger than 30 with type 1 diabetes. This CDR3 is CASSQEGQGGYGYTF. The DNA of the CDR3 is TGCGCCAGCAGCCAAGAAGGACAGGGGGGCTATGGCTACACCTTC.